Presented here are 14 T cell receptor beta chains from one specimen sequenced in a study of cytomegalovirus exposure and HLA in healthy donors. The primer mix had 60 Vbeta and 13 Jbeta primers. Sequencing used immunoSEQ multiplex PCR; TCRdb keeps in-frame clones, though not all of them. The data contain around 91,000 clones, about 77% of them singletons. Source material: PBMCs. These receptors were collected from a male donor in good health and CMV-seropositive.

The chain employs TRBV2 and TRBJ1-2; TRBD1 matches 10 bases. The CDR3 totals 14 residues. CDR1 and CDR2 (germline): SNHLY, FYNNEI. Losses at the gene ends were 7 bases for V and 4 bases for J; bases not matched to a gene: 6. CDR3 in amino acids: CASNRDRGGYGYTF. CDR3 sequence (DNA): TGTGCCAGCAACCGGGACAGGGGTGGCTATGGCTACACCTTC.

This clone was recorded only once. This chain links TRBV6-1 with TRBJ1-6, with D possibly TRBD1 on 5 matching bases. V lost 6 bases, J lost 10 bases, and 10 bases lay in between. The CDR3 has 12 amino acids. Germline V gives CDR1 MNHNS, CDR2 SASEGT. CDR3 sequence: CASRMGGSPLHF. The CDR3 coding sequence is TGTGCCAGCAGGATGGGGGGGTCACCCCTCCACTTT.

The sample holds a few counts of this clone. This chain uses TRBV7-9 with TRBJ1-5; tentatively, D is TRBD1 (5 bases). Germline V lookup: CDR1 SEHNR, CDR2 FQNEAQ (reference sequence). V lost 1 base and J 6 bases, leaving 19 bases between the germline ends. The CDR3 runs 17 residues. Written as DNA, the CDR3 is TGTGCCAGCAGCTTAGGTCGGGCAGGCCTGGGGGGTCAGCCCCAGCATTTT. Amino acid sequence: CASSLGRAGLGGQPQHF.

V usage is TRBV6-5 and J usage is TRBJ2-5; 9 bases match TRBD2. The V gene end was trimmed by 0 bases and the J gene end by 2 bases; junction bases not matched to a gene: 4. Germline CDR1 MNHEY, CDR2 SVGAGI. The CDR3 has 16 residues. The CDR3 nucleotides read TGTGCCAGCAGTTACTCGAGTAGCGGGGGACAAGAGACCCAGTACTTC. Translating it yields CASSYSSSGGQETQYF.

The DNA of the CDR3 is TGTGCCTGCCCGACGAGGGTTCACTATGGCTACACCTTC. It translates to CACPTRVHYGYTF. The rearrangement links TRBV30 to TRBJ1-2; D is ambiguous. With 6 bases removed from V and 3 bases from J, the gap between germline ends came to 14 bases. This CDR3 has 13 residues. The germline CDR1 and CDR2 sequences are GTSNPN and SVGIG (reference sequence).

This chain links TRBV27 with TRBJ1-2; TRBD1 aligns across 7 bases. This CDR3 contains 15 residues. Germline loops: CDR1 MNHEY, CDR2 SMNVEV (reference sequence). Losses at the gene ends were 4 bases for V and 4 bases for J; bases not matched to a gene: 9. The CDR3 spells CASSSRQGISYGYTF. CDR3 sequence (DNA): TGTGCCAGCAGTTCCCGACAGGGAATAAGCTATGGCTACACCTTC.

V and J are TRBV4-1 and TRBJ2-5, with TRBD2 matching 11 bases. This CDR3 spans 18 amino acids. J gave up 0 bases and V 2 bases, and 8 bases lay outside the gene matches. CDR1 is MGHRA, CDR2 YSYEKL, per germline. CDR3 protein: CASSQQLAGVYYQETQYF. For the CDR3, the DNA is TGCGCCAGCAGCCAACAACTAGCGGGAGTTTACTACCAAGAGACCCAGTACTTC.

This sequence joins TRBV27 and TRBJ2-3; no clear D. From germline, CDR1 is MNHEY and CDR2 SMNVEV (reference sequence). Trimming took off 4 bases at V and 1 base at J, with 21 bases between the two ends. The CDR3 is made up of 18 amino acids. CDR3 sequence reads: CASSSEETALAGTDTQYF. The CDR3 nucleotides read TGTGCCAGCAGTTCGGAAGAAACGGCCCTCGCGGGCACAGATACGCAGTATTTT.

The chain carries TRBV15 and TRBJ1-2, with 7 bases fitting TRBD1. CDR3 size: 17 residues. Trimming took 0 bases from V and 6 from J; bases not matched to a gene: 13. CDR1 is LNHNV, CDR2 YYDKDF, per germline (reference sequence). The CDR3 is CATSRDRGRGLIHGYTF. CDR3 nucleotides: TGTGCCACCAGCAGAGACCGGGGCAGGGGGTTAATTCATGGCTACACCTTC.

This clone was counted a few times. The J gene is TRBJ2-3, the V gene TRBV11-2, with D tentatively TRBD1 (5 bases). The ends were cut back, 7 bases at V and 0 bases at J, with 11 bases in the middle. The germline V gene has CDR1 SGHAT and CDR2 FQNNGV. The CDR3 has 14 residues. CDR3: CASTFTGSTDTQYF. In DNA, the CDR3 is TGTGCCAGCACCTTTACAGGAAGCACAGATACGCAGTATTTT.

The chain has TRBV28 and TRBJ2-3; D not resolved. V was trimmed by 5 bases and J by 2 bases, leaving 14 bases between them. This CDR3 contains 15 residues. Per the germline V gene, CDR1 is MDHEN and CDR2 is SYDVKM. The CDR3 protein is CASSEPNRVTDTQYF. The CDR3 region has the DNA TGTGCCAGCAGTGAACCTAATCGCGTCACAGATACGCAGTATTTT. Complete variable domain (other parts from reference TRBV28 and TRBJ2-3): DVKVTQSSRYLVKRTGEKVFLECVQDMDHENMFWYRQDPGLGLRLIYFSYDVKMKEKGDIPEGYSVSREKKERFSLILESASTNQTSMYLCASSEPNRVTDTQYFGPGTRLTVL.

This rearrangement joins TRBV27 to TRBJ1-1; D is unresolved. The germline V and J ends were trimmed by 5 bases and 3 bases, with 13 bases remaining between them. Germline CDR1 and CDR2: MNHEY and SMNVEV (reference sequence). The CDR3 extends over 14 amino acids. In nucleotides, the CDR3 is TGTGCCAGCAGTCCGGTCGATTCGGACACTGAAGCTTTCTTT. It yields the protein CASSPVDSDTEAFF.

The chain has TRBV7-3 and TRBJ2-3, with a tentative D call TRBD1 (6 bases). The CDR3 contains 15 residues. V dropped 2 bases and J dropped 0 bases, with 9 bases sitting between them. CDR1 and CDR2 (germline): SGHTA, FQGTGA. As DNA, the CDR3 is TGTGCCAGCAGCTTAGGACAGCCCAGCACAGATACGCAGTATTTT. Amino acids: CASSLGQPSTDTQYF. Combining the CDR3 with reference TRBV7-3 and TRBJ2-3 gives the whole variable domain GAGVSQTPSNKVTEKGKYVELRCDPISGHTALYWYRQSLGQGPEFLIYFQGTGAADDSGLPNDRFFAVRPEGSVSTLKIQRTERGDSAVYLCASSLGQPSTDTQYFGPGTRLTVL.

This clone was seen only once. The gene calls are TRBV29-1 and TRBJ2-2, with 7 bases identical to TRBD1. J gave up 3 bases and V 4 bases, and 8 bases lay outside the gene matches. This CDR3 contains 15 residues. Germline V gives CDR1 SQVTM, CDR2 ANQGSEA. The CDR3: CSVVVDRTYTGELFF. CDR3 sequence (DNA): TGCAGCGTTGTCGTGGACAGGACGTACACCGGGGAGCTGTTTTTT.